This TCR beta chain originates from a study of response to subunit inactivated influenza vaccine. With 2 bases removed from V and 2 bases from J, the gap between germline ends came to 16 bases. The CDR3 spans 16 residues. Germline V gene lookup returns CDR1 SGHTA and CDR2 FQGNSA. A single record per CDR3 protein comes from TCRdb applying MiXCR to the RT-PCR reads. This sample has around 600,000 distinct CDR3 sequences; about 11% occur once, and the top ten carry 8% to 13%. This clonotype has just a few counts. These same records also appear under a second study, on T cells expressing NK-cell markers. Per that paper: 5'RACE template switching with UMIs generated TCR beta cDNA.

This TCR came from a man in his fifties or sixties who received an inactivated influenza vaccine. The rearrangement links TRBV7-2 to TRBJ2-7; tentatively, D is TRBD2 (5 bases). The sample consisted of PBMCs from blood, taken on the day of vaccination. CDR3 DNA: TGTGCCAGCAGCTTAAACGGCCAGCGGACGACCTACGAGCAGTACTTC. It specifies CASSLNGQRTTYEQYF.